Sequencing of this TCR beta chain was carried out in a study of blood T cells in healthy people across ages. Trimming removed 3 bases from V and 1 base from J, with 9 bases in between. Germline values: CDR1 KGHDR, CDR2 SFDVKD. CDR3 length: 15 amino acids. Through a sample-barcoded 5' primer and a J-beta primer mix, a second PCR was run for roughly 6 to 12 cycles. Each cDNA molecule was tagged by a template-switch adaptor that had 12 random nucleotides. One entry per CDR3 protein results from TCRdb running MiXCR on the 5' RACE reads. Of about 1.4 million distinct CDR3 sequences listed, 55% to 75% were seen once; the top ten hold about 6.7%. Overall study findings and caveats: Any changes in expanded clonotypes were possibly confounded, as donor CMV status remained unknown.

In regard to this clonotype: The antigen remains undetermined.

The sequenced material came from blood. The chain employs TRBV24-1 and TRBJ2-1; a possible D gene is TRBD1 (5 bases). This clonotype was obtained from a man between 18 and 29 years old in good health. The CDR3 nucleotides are TGTGCCACCAGTGATAGGGGTATGTCCTACAATGAGCAGTTCTTC. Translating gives CATSDRGMSYNEQFF.